This record looks at one TCR beta chain sequence and its context. No cognate antigen has been identified for it. Base qualities are missing; no much larger clone stands one base away. These data are taken from a study of control samples from healthy donors and cancer patients (dated by TCRdb to 2018 to 2020). V loses 6 bases at its end and J loses 6 bases; junction bases beyond the gene matches: 0. Via the germline V gene, CDR1 is KGHDR and CDR2 SFDVKD. There are 11 amino acids in the CDR3, from cysteine to phenylalanine inclusive. The retained sequence is limited to the CDR3, 33 bases, with the frame set at the first base. Library creation used the immunoSEQ multiplex PCR assay. TCRdb carries this immuneACCESS record with in-frame sequences only. Its versions omit some clonotypes, under half of them owing to an unresolved V gene in the studies checked, with the rest unexplained. The sample table records 180,000 or so clones; roughly 91% of these occur just once. The top ten clones comprise approximately 1.5% of the sample.

The V and J segments used are TRBV24-1 and TRBJ1-1, with 7 central nucleotides matching TRBD1. The sample taken for sequencing was blood. This sequence was found in a woman between 25 and 40 years old in good health. The CDR3 is CATSRGPEAFF. The nucleotides are TGTGCCACCAGTAGGGGGCCTGAAGCTTTCTTT.